This T cell receptor beta chain was sequenced for a study of cytomegalovirus exposure and HLA in healthy donors. V lost 3 bases, J lost 0 bases, and 5 bases lay in between. Germline CDR1 and CDR2: SEHNR and FQNEAQ (reference sequence). The CDR3 is 13 amino acids. Primers for the PCR totalled 60 Vbeta and 13 Jbeta. The data were produced by immunoSEQ multiplex PCR, yet TCRdb's version contains in-frame clones alone and is incomplete. The data show some 100,000 clones, around two thirds seen once. For this clone: At the DNA level, this CDR3 is encoded by other sequences in the same sample as well.

Specimen: PBMCs. This sequence joins TRBV7-9 and TRBJ1-1; no firm D call. This sequence was found in a woman aged 25 to 39 in good health and CMV-seropositive. The CDR3 DNA follows: TGTGCCAGCAGCTTGGCCCTGAACACTGAAGCTTTCTTT. The encoded protein is CASSLALNTEAFF.